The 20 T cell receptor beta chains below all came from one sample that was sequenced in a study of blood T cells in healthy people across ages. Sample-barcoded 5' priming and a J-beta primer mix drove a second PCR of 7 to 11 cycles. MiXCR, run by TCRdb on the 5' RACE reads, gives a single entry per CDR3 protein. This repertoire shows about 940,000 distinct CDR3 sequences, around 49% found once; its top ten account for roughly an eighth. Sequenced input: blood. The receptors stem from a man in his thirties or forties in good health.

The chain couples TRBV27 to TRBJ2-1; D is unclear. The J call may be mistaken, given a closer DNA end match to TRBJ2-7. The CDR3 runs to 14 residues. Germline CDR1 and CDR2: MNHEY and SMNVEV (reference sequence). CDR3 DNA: TGTGCCAGCAGTTTGATAGGTCTCTACAATGAGCAGTACTTC. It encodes CASSLIGLYNEQYF.

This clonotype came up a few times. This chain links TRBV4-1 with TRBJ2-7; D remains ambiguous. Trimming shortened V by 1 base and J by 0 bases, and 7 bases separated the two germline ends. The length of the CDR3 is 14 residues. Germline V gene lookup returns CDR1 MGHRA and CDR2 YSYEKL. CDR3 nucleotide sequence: TGCGCCAGCAGCCAAGTAAAGAACTCCTACGAGCAGTACTTC. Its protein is CASSQVKNSYEQYF.

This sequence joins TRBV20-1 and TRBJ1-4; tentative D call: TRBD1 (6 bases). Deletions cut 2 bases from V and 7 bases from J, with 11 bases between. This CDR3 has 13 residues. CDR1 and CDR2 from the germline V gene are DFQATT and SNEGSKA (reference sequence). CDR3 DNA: TGCAGTGCTAGATGGGGGGGCCGTGAAAAACTGTTTTTT. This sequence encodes CSARWGGREKLFF.

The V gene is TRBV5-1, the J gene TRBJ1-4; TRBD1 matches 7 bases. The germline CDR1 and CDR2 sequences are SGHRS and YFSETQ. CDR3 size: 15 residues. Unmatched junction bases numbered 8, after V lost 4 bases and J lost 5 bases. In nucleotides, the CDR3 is TGCGCCAGCAGCCCAACAGGGGAAGTCAATGAAAAACTGTTTTTT. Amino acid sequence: CASSPTGEVNEKLFF.

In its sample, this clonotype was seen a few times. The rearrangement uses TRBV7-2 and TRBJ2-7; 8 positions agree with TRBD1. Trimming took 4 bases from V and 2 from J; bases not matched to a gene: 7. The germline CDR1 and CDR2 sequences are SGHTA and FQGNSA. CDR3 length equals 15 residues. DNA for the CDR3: TGTGCCAGCAGCTCCGGGACAGGCGGCACCTACGAGCAGTACTTC. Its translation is CASSSGTGGTYEQYF.

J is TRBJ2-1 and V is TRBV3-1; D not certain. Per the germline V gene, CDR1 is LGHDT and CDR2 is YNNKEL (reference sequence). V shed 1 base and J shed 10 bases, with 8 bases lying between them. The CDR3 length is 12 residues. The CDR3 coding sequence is TGTGCCAGCAGCCAAGCACTCTACGAGCAGTTCTTC. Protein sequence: CASSQALYEQFF.

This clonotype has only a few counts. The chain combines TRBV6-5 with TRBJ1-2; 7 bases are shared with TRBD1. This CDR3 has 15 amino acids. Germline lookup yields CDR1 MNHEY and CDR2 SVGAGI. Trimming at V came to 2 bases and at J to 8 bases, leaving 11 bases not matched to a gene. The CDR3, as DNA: TGTGCCAGCAGTTACCGGGACAGACCCCAGAAGGGCTACACCTTC. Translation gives CASSYRDRPQKGYTF.

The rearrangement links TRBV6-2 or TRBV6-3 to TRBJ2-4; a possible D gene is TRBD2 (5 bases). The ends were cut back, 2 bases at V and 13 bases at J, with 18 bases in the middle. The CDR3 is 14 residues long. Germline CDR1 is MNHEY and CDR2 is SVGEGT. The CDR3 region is CASSYQTNPWEQYF. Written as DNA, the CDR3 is TGTGCCAGCAGTTACCAGACTAATCCCTGGGAGCAGTACTTC.

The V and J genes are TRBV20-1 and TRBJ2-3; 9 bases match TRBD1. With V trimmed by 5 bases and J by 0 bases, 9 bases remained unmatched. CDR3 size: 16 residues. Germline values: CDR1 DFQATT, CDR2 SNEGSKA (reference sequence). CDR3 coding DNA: TGCAGTGCTGCCTTCCACAGGGGGCTGAGCACAGATACGCAGTATTTT. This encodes CSAAFHRGLSTDTQYF.

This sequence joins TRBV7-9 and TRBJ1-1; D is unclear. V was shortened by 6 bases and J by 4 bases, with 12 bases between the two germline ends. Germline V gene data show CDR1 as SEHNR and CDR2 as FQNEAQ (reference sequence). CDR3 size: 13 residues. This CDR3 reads CASRYSSGTEAFF. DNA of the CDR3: TGTGCCAGCAGATATTCGAGCGGCACTGAAGCTTTCTTT.

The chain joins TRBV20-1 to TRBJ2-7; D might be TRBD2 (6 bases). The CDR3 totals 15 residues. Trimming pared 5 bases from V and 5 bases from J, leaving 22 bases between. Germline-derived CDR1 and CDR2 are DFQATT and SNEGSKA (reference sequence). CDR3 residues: CSAPIWHRGTDEQYF. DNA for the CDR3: TGCAGTGCTCCCATATGGCACAGAGGGACTGACGAGCAGTACTTC.

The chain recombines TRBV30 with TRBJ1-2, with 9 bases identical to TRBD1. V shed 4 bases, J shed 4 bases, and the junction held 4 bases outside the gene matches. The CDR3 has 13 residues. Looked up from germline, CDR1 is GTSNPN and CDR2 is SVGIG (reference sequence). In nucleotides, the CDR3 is TGTGCCTGGAACAGGGGGCGCGGCTATGGCTACACCTTC. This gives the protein CAWNRGRGYGYTF.

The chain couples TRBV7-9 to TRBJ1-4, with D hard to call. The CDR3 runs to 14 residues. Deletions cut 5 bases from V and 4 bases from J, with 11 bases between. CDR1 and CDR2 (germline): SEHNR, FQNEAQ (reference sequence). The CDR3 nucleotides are TGTGCCAGCAGCCTCTTCGGGGTTAATGAAAAACTGTTTTTT. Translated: CASSLFGVNEKLFF.

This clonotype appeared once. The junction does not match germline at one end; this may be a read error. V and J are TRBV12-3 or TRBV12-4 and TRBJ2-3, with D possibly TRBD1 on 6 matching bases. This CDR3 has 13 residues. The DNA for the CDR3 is TGTGCCGGCAGTAGGGGGAGCCCAGATACGCAGTATTTT. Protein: CAGSRGSPDTQYF.

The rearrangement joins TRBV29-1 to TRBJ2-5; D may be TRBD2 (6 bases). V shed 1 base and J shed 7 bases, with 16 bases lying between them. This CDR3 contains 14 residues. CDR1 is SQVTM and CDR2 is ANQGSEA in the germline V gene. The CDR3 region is CSVEGLDWGGTQYF. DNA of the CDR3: TGCAGCGTTGAAGGACTGGACTGGGGAGGGACCCAGTACTTC.

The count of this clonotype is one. The DNA of the CDR3 is TGCGCCAGCAGCTTGCCGGGGGAGTACGCTGAAGCTTTCTTT. Translated, it gives CASSLPGEYAEAFF. The chain couples TRBV5-1 to TRBJ1-1; D is possibly TRBD1 (5 bases). The CDR3 sequence is 14 residues long. Germline V gene lookup returns CDR1 SGHRS and CDR2 YFSETQ. With 1 base removed from V and 6 bases from J, the gap between germline ends came to 13 bases.

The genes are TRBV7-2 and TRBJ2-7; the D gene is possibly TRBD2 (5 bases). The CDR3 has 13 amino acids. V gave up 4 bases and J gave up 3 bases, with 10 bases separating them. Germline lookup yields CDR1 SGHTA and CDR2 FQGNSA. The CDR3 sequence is CASSSPGNYEQYF. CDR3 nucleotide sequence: TGTGCCAGCAGCTCCCCCGGGAACTACGAGCAGTACTTC.

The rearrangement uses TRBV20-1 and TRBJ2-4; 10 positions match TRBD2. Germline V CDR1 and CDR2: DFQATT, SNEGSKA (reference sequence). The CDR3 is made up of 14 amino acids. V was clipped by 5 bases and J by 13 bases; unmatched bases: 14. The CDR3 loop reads CSAPAGGPVDEQYF. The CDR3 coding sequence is TGCAGTGCTCCAGCGGGGGGGCCTGTAGATGAGCAGTACTTC.

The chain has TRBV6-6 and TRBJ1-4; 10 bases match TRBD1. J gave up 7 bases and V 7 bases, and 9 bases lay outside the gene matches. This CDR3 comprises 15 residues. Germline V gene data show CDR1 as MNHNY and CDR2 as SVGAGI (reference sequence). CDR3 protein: CASTARQGAGEKLFF. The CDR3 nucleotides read TGTGCCAGCACCGCGAGACAGGGGGCGGGTGAAAAACTGTTTTTT.

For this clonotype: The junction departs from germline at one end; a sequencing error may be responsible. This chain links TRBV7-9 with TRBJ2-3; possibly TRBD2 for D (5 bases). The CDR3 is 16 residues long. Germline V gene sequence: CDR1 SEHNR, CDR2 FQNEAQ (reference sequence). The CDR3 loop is CASSLGTEASTATQYF. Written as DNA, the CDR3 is TGTGCCAGCAGCTTAGGAACAGAAGCTAGCACAGCTACGCAGTATTTT.